This T cell receptor (beta chain) appears in the sequencing data of a study of monozygotic twins with inflammatory bowel disease. Whole-study findings and limits: By inverse Simpson index, TCRbeta diversity was lower in IBD patients than in healthy co-twins. Especially where disease activity was present, IBD patients had fewer clonotypes in common with others than healthy twins did.

Template switching appended UMIs that held a 6-nucleotide sample barcode. TCRdb reprocessed the 5' RACE reads; each CDR3 protein has one entry and no DNA is given. This sample's table has roughly 140,000 distinct CDR3 sequences. Germline V lookup: CDR1 SGHNT, CDR2 YYREEE (reference sequence). There are 18 residues in the CDR3. As concerns this clonotype: Its antigen remains unknown.

J is TRBJ1-1 and V is TRBV5-4; the TCRdb D gene call, TRBD1, has no DNA to confirm it. The TCR was taken from a human donor with ulcerative colitis or Crohn's disease, or a healthy co-twin of an affected twin (not recorded which). The sequencing sample was made of blood. This CDR3 reads CASSAPPRQGSRNTEAFF. The full variable domain, in which reference TRBV5-4 and TRBJ1-1 provide the parts outside the CDR3, is ETGVTQSPTHLIKTRGQQVTLRCSSQSGHNTVSWYQQALGQGPQFIFQYYREEENGRGNFPPRFSGLQFPNYSSELNVNALELDDSALYLCASSAPPRQGSRNTEAFFGQGTRLTVV.